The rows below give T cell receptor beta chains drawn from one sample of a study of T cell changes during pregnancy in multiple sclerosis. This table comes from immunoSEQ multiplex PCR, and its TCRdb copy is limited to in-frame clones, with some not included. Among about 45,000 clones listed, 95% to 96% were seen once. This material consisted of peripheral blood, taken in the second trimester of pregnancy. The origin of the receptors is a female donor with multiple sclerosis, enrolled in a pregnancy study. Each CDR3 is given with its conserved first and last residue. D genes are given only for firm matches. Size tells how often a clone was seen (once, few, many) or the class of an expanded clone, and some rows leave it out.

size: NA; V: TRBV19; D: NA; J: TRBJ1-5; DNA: TGTGCCAGTAGTGGAGTCTGGGGGGGGAATCAGCCCCAGCATTTT; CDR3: CASSGVWGGNQPQHF
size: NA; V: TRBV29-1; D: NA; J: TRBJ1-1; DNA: TGCAGCGCTGGAGAGGACAGTAGAGACACTGAAGCTTTCTTT; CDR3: CSAGEDSRDTEAFF
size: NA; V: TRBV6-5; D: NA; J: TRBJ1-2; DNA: TGTGCCAGCAGTTACCACAGGGACTATGGCTACACCTTC; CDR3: CASSYHRDYGYTF
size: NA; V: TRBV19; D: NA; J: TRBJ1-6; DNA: TGTGCCAGCCGACAGGCGCATAATTCACCCCTCCACTTT; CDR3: CASRQAHNSPLHF
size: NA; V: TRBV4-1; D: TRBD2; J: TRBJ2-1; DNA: TGCGCCAGCAGCCAAGAGTTGGGCGGGGGGGCCTGGGAGCAGTTCTTC; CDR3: CASSQELGGGAWEQFF
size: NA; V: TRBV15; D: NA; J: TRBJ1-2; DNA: TGTGCCACCAGCAGAGATACACAAATCTATGGCTACACCTTC; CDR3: CATSRDTQIYGYTF
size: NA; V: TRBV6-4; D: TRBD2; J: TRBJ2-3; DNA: TGTGCCAGCAGTGACACTAGCGGGGGCACAGATACGCAGTATTTT; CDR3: CASSDTSGGTDTQYF
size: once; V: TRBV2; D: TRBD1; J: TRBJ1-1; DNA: TGTGCCAGCAGAACAGGGGGCCATACTGAAGCTTTCTTT; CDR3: CASRTGGHTEAFF
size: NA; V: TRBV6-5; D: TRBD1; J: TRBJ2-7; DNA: TGTGCCAGCAGTTACTCGAAGGGGACAGGGGCCTACGAGCAGTACTTC; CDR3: CASSYSKGTGAYEQYF
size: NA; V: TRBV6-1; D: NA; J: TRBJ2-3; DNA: TGTGCCAGCATTGAACTCGGGCAGGGAGGAGGTGCAGATACGCAGTATTTT; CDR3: CASIELGQGGGADTQYF
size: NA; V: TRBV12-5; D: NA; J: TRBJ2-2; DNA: TGTGCTAGCCGACCCAGGGGTGGCGAGCTGTTTTTT; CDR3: CASRPRGGELFF
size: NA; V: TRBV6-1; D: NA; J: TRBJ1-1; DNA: TGTGCCAGCAGCACTAAATGGAACACTGAAGCTTTCTTT; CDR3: CASSTKWNTEAFF
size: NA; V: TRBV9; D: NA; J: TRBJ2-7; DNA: TGTGCCAGCAGCGTAGCTCCGGGGAGCTCCTACGAGCAGTACTTC; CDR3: CASSVAPGSSYEQYF
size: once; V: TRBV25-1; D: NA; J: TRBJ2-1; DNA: TGTGCCAGCAGTGGGCCGGGAGTATATTCCTACAATGAGCAGTTCTTC; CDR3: CASSGPGVYSYNEQFF
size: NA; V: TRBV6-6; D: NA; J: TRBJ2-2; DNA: TGTGCCAGCAGTCCTCCAGGGACCGGGGAGCTGTTTTTT; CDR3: CASSPPGTGELFF
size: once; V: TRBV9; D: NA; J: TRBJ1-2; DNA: TGTGCCAGCAGGCCCCTTGGAGGGGTTGAGGGCTATGGCTACACCTTC; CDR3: CASRPLGGVEGYGYTF
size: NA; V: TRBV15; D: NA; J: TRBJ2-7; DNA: TGTGCCACCAGCAGTGAACAGGGTCCCTACGAGCAGTACTTC; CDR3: CATSSEQGPYEQYF
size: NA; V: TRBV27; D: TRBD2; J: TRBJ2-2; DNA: TGTGCCAGCAGTTTAGAGGGACTAGCGGGAGTAGGAACCGGGGAGCTGTTTTTT; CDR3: CASSLEGLAGVGTGELFF
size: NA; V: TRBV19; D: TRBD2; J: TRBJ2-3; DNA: TGTGCCAGTAGTATGGGGGCACTAGCGGAAGATACGCAGTATTTT; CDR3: CASSMGALAEDTQYF
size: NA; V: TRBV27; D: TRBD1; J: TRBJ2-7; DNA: TGTGCCAGCAGTCGACTCGACAGGGGGGCCCACGAGCAGTACTTC; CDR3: CASSRLDRGAHEQYF
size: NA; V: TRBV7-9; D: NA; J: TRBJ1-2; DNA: TGTGCCAGCAGCTCCTTCCGGAGTTGGGGCTACACCTTC; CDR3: CASSSFRSWGYTF
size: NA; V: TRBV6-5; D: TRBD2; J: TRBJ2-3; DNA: TGTGCCAGCAGTTCCCTAGCGGGAGGTCTCACAGATACGCAGTATTTT; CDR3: CASSSLAGGLTDTQYF
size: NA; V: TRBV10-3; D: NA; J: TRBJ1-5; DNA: TGTGCCATCAGTGAGAACACCGGGAGCAATCAGCCCCAGCATTTT; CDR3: CAISENTGSNQPQHF
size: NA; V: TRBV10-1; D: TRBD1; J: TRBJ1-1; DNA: TGCGCCAGCAGTCAAAGAACAGGGGTCGGGACTGAAGCTTTCTTT; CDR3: CASSQRTGVGTEAFF
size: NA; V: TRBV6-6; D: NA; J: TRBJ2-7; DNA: TGTGCCAGCAGTTACTCGAGAGGGCACTCCTACGAGCAGTACTTC; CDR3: CASSYSRGHSYEQYF
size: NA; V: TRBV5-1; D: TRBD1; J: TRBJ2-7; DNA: TGCGCCAGCAGCTTGGCGGGCTTCGGGGACAGGCTTGAGCAGTACTTC; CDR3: CASSLAGFGDRLEQYF
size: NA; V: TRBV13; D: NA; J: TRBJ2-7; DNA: TGTGCCAGCAGCTCGTGGACTGTTTACGAGCAGTACTTC; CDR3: CASSSWTVYEQYF
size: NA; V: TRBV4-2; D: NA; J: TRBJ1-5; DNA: TGTGCCAGCAGCCAAGAGTCAGGGGAATGGCAGCCCCAGCATTTT; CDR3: CASSQESGEWQPQHF
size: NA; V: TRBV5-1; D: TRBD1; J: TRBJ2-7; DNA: TGCGCCAGCAGCCTAAATACAGGGGGCGAGCAGTACTTC; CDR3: CASSLNTGGEQYF
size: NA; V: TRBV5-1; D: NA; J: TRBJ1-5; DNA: TGCGCCAGCAGCTTGGAACAGAATCAGCCCCAGCATTTT; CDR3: CASSLEQNQPQHF
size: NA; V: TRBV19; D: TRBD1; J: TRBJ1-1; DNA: TGTGCCAGTAGTATAAATAGAGACAGGGGGCCAACAGAAGCTTTCTTT; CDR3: CASSINRDRGPTEAFF
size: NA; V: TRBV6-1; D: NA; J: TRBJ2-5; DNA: TGTGCCAGCAGTCCATCCGGGGTGCGCGTGGAGACCCAGTACTTC; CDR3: CASSPSGVRVETQYF
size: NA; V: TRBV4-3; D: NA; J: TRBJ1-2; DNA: TGCGCCAGCAGCCAAGAATGGGGGCTTAACTATGGCTACACCTTC; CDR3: CASSQEWGLNYGYTF
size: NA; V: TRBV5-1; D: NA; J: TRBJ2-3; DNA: TGCGCCAGCAGCGGCGACAGCGTCAGCACAGATACGCAGTATTTT; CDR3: CASSGDSVSTDTQYF
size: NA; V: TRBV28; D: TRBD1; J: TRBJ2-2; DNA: TGTGCCAGCAGTTACCCAACTCTTTCAGGGGGCTTGAACACCGGGGAGCTGTTTTTT; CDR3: CASSYPTLSGGLNTGELFF
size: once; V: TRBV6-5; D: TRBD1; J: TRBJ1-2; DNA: TGTGCCAGCAGGGACGAGGCAGGGGGCCTCTATGGCTACACCTTC; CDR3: CASRDEAGGLYGYTF
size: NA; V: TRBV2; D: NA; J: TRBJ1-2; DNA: TGTGCCAACACCCCGGAACAGGCGAGTAACTATGGCTACACCTTC; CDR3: CANTPEQASNYGYTF
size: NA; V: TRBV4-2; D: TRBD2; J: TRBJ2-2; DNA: TGTGCCAGCAGCCAAGAGGCGGGGGGGTACACCGGGGAGCTGTTTTTT; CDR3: CASSQEAGGYTGELFF
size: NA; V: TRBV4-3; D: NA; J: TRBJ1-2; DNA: TGCGCCAGCAGCCGAAAAGCGGGCGGAAACTATGGCTACACCTTC; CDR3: CASSRKAGGNYGYTF
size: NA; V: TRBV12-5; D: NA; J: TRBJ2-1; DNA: TGTGCTAGTGGTTTGGGCTACCAGCAGTTCTTC; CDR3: CASGLGYQQFF
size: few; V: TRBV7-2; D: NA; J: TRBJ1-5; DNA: TGTGCCAGCAGCCTGACAGGTAACAATCAGCCCCAGCATTTT; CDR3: CASSLTGNNQPQHF
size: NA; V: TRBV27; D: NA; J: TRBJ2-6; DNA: TGTGCCAGCCTCTCCTTGAGCTCTGGGGCCAACGTCCTGACTTTC; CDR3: CASLSLSSGANVLTF
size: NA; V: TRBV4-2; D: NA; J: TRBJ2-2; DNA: TGTGCCAGCAGCCAAGAACAGGAATCCGGGGAGCTGTTTTTT; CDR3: CASSQEQESGELFF
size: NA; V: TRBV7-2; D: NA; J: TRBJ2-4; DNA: TGTGCCAGCAGCTTAGGACAGTCTAAGGCACGGGACATTCAGTACTTC; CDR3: CASSLGQSKARDIQYF
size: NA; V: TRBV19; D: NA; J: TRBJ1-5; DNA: TGTGCCAGTGCCACTCGGACGGGATCTTATCAGCCCCAGCATTTT; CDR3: CASATRTGSYQPQHF
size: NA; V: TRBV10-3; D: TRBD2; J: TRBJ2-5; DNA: TGTGCCATCAGGCCCGGACTAGCGGGGGAGACCCAGTACTTC; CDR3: CAIRPGLAGETQYF
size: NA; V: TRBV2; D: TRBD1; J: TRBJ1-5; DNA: TGTGCCAGCAGTGAAAGGACAGGGGAGGAACAGCCCCAGCATTTT; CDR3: CASSERTGEEQPQHF
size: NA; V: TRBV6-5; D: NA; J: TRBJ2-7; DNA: TGTGCCAGCGGGGCGGTCGGACACTTCTACGAGCAGTACTTC; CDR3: CASGAVGHFYEQYF
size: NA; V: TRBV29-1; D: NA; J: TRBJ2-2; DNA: TGCAGCGTTGGGGAGGCCTCGCCCGGGGAGCTGTTTTTT; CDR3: CSVGEASPGELFF
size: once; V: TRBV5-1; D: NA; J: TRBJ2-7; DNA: TGCGCCAGCAGCAGAGCAGGACAGCCTCTGGAGCAGTACTTC; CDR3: CASSRAGQPLEQYF
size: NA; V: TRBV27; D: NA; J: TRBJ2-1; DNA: TGTGCCAGCAGTTTTGGCAGGAATTACAATGAGCAGTTCTTC; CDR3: CASSFGRNYNEQFF
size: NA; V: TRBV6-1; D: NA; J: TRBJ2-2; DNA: TGTGCCAGCAGTGAAACCAGGAACACCGGGGAGCTGTTTTTT; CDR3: CASSETRNTGELFF